Below, 16 T cell receptor beta chains from the same sample are listed, as sequenced in a study of patients and donors after allogeneic stem cell transplantation. TCRdb itself ran the RT-PCR reads through MiXCR, one entry per CDR3 protein. The data show more than 9,000 distinct CDR3 sequences, roughly 21% seen once. The sample consisted of blood, either unsorted or a sorted T cell fraction (not recorded which). The receptors were gathered from a human donor who was either an allogeneic HSCT recipient or a stem cell or donor lymphocyte infusion donor (not recorded which). It is not recorded whose cells these are; they may come from a transplant donor.

In its sample, this clonotype ranks as medium-sized (0.01 to 0.1%). V is TRBV7-9 and J is TRBJ2-7, with D possibly called TRBD1 or TRBD2 (5 bases each). The CDR3 covers 14 residues. The germline gives CDR1 SEHNR, CDR2 FQNEAQ (reference sequence). V was cut by 5 bases and J by 2 bases, with 13 bases left in between. The CDR3 region is CASSPGGGAYEQYF. The CDR3 coding sequence is TGTGCCAGCAGCCCAGGTGGGGGAGCCTACGAGCAGTACTTC. Full variable domain (remainder filled in from reference TRBV7-9 and TRBJ2-7): DTGVSQNPRHKITKRGQNVTFRCDPISEHNRLYWYRQTLGQGPEFLTYFQNEAQLEKSRLLSDRFSAERPKGSFSTLEIQRTEQGDSAMYLCASSPGGGAYEQYFGPGTRLTVT.

This chain uses TRBV20-1 with TRBJ2-4, with 9 bases that match TRBD2. Germline V gives CDR1 DFQATT, CDR2 SNEGSKA (reference sequence). CDR3 size: 19 residues. The CDR3 region has the DNA TGCAGCCCGAGGGATCAATGTTCAACTAGCGGGCTAGCCAAAAACATTCAGTACTTC. Protein: CSPRDQCSTSGLAKNIQYF.

The chain has TRBV9 and TRBJ1-1; 8 bases match TRBD1. In germline, CDR1 is SGDLS, CDR2 YYNGEE. V was clipped by 3 bases and J by 11 bases; unmatched bases: 12. The CDR3 extends over 14 amino acids. The CDR3, as DNA: TGTGCCAGCAGCGGGCCGACAGGGGCTTATCCGGCTTTCTTT. Protein: CASSGPTGAYPAFF.

The sample holds many counts of this clonotype. The V and J genes are TRBV19 and TRBJ2-7; D is unclear. CDR1 and CDR2 from the germline V gene are LNHDA and SQIVND (reference sequence). This CDR3 comprises 11 residues. Trimming pared 4 bases from V and 3 bases from J, leaving 4 bases between. This CDR3 reads CASSSRYEQYF. CDR3 bases: TGTGCCAGTAGTAGCCGCTACGAGCAGTACTTC.

This clonotype occurred a few times. The rearrangement joins TRBV3-1 to TRBJ1-2, with TRBD1 matching 7 bases. CDR3 length: 15 amino acids. The germline V gene encodes CDR1 LGHDT and CDR2 YNNKEL (reference sequence). V lost 5 bases to trimming and J lost 0 bases; unmatched junction nucleotides: 6. The CDR3 is CASSVGTDSNYGYTF. The DNA of the CDR3 is TGTGCCAGCAGCGTTGGGACAGACTCTAACTATGGCTACACCTTC.

The chain joins TRBV2 to TRBJ2-7; 10 nucleotides align to TRBD1. CDR3 length: 16 amino acids. Looked up from germline, CDR1 is SNHLY and CDR2 is FYNNEI. J was trimmed by 4 bases and V by 5 bases; bases with no gene match: 11. In DNA form, the CDR3 reads TGTGCCAGCAGTCAGAGACAGGGGGCAGGAGGTTACGAGCAGTACTTC. It specifies CASSQRQGAGGYEQYF.

This chain links TRBV13 with TRBJ1-1, with D maybe TRBD1 (5 bases). V gave up 4 bases and J gave up 1 base, with 19 bases separating them. Germline V lookup: CDR1 PRHDT, CDR2 FYEKMQ (reference sequence). CDR3 length: 17 residues. The CDR3 spells CASSSNAWGLGNTEAFF. CDR3 in DNA: TGTGCCAGCAGCTCCAACGCTTGGGGGTTAGGGAACACTGAAGCTTTCTTT.

This clonotype occurred many times. This chain uses TRBV6-5 with TRBJ1-6, with D tentatively TRBD1 (6 bases). V lost 6 bases to trimming and J lost 3 bases, with 24 bases between them. This CDR3 has 19 amino acids. Germline V CDR1 and CDR2: MNHEY, SVGAGI. The CDR3 sequence: CASRHSRGGARLYNSPLHF. CDR3 in DNA: TGTGCCAGCAGACACAGCCGAGGGGGGGCTAGGCTCTATAATTCACCCCTCCACTTT.

The rearrangement joins TRBV2 to TRBJ2-5; TRBD1 or TRBD2 may be the D gene (6 bases each). This CDR3 has 12 amino acids. Between the trimmed V and J ends, which lost 6 bases and 5 bases, there was a span of 10 bases. Germline V gives CDR1 SNHLY, CDR2 FYNNEI. The CDR3 here is CASRDSGETQYF. CDR3 nucleotides: TGTGCCAGCAGGGACAGCGGGGAGACCCAGTACTTC.

The chain couples TRBV30 to TRBJ2-7, with a possible D match to TRBD1 (5 bases). Germline CDR1 is GTSNPN and CDR2 is SVGIG (reference sequence). The V end was cut by 1 base, the J end by 2 bases, with 15 bases between. The CDR3 extends over 15 amino acids. In DNA, the CDR3 is TGTGCCTGGAGTGGTAGCAGGGAATCGACCTACGAGCAGTACTTC. Its protein is CAWSGSRESTYEQYF.

In this sample, this clonotype turned up a few times. V is TRBV5-1 and J is TRBJ2-7; D possibly corresponds to TRBD1 (6 bases). Deletions cut 0 bases from V and 3 bases from J, with 10 bases between. The CDR3 has 14 amino acids. CDR1 is SGHRS and CDR2 is YFSETQ in the germline V gene. In DNA, the CDR3 is TGCGCCAGCAGCTTGGGGGACACCATCTACGAGCAGTACTTC. Protein product: CASSLGDTIYEQYF.

The V gene is TRBV7-2, the J gene TRBJ2-3; no firm D call. V was cut by 4 bases and J by 0 bases, with 8 bases left in between. The CDR3 has 14 amino acids. Per the germline V gene, CDR1 is SGHTA and CDR2 is FQGNSA. As DNA, the CDR3 is TGTGCCAGCAGCTCCCGGACGAGCACAGATACGCAGTATTTT. It is translated as CASSSRTSTDTQYF. Full variable domain (remainder filled in from reference TRBV7-2 and TRBJ2-3): GAGVSQSPSNKVTEKGKDVELRCDPISGHTALYWYRQSLGQGLEFLIYFQGNSAPDKSGLPSDRFSAERTGGSVSTLTIQRTQQEDSAVYLCASSSRTSTDTQYFGPGTRLTVL.

This clonotype was counted only a few times. The V and J genes are TRBV4-3 and TRBJ1-3; no firm D call. The CDR3 extends over 15 amino acids. Germline CDR1 is LGHNA and CDR2 is YSLEER. V was cut by 1 base and J by 0 bases, with 7 bases left in between. This chain's CDR3 is CASSQGLSSGNTIYF. The CDR3 DNA is TGCGCCAGCAGCCAAGGGCTGAGCTCTGGAAACACCATATATTTT.

This clonotype has at least ten counts. This chain links TRBV4-2 with TRBJ1-2; weak D call: TRBD1 (6 bases). V was cut by 0 bases and J by 1 base, with 9 bases left in between. CDR1 and CDR2 from the germline V gene are LGHNA and YNFKEQ. The CDR3 totals 15 residues. The CDR3 DNA sequence: TGTGCCAGCAGCCAAGATAGGGGGGATAACTATGGCTACACCTTC. Translation: CASSQDRGDNYGYTF.

The rearrangement uses TRBV24-1 and TRBJ2-5; TRBD1 agrees at 9 bases. Germline CDR1 and CDR2: KGHDR and SFDVKD. V trimming: 2 bases; J trimming: 5 bases; junction bases outside the gene matches: 8. CDR3 length: 16 amino acids. CDR3 amino acids: CATSDYLSTGGETQYF. The CDR3 DNA reads TGTGCCACCAGTGATTACCTTTCGACAGGGGGGGAGACCCAGTACTTC.

This rearrangement joins TRBV5-6 to TRBJ2-1; 8 nucleotides line up with TRBD2. CDR1 SGHDT and CDR2 YYEEEE come from the germline V gene. Germline trimming cut 1 base from V and 9 bases from J; bases unmatched to any gene: 12. CDR3 length: 16 residues. The DNA of the CDR3 is TGTGCCAGCAGCTTGTTCTCGGGGGGGCGTGAGTCTGAGCAGTTCTTC. This encodes CASSLFSGGRESEQFF.